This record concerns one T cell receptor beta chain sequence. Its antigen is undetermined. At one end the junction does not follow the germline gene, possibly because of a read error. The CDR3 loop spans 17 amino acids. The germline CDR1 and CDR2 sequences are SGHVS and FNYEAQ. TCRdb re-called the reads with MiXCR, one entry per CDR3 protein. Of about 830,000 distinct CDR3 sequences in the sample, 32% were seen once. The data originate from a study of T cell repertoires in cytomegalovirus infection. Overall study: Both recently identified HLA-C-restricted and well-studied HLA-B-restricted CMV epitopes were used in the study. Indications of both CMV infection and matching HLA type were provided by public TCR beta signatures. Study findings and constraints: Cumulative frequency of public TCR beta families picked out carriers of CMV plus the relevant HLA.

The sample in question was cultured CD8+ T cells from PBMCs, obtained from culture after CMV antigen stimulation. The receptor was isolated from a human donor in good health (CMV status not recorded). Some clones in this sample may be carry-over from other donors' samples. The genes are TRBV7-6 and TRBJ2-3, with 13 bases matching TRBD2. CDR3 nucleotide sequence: TGTGCCAGCAGCTCGGAGGGACTAGCGGGGACGACAGAGACGCAGTATTTT. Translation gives CASSSEGLAGTTETQYF.